Given below is one TCR beta chain in context. The antigen is unknown. Germline CDR1 reads MDHEN; CDR2 reads SYDVKM. The CDR3 consists of 14 residues. Trimming cost V 3 bases and J 4 bases, with 10 bases left between them. The sample belongs to a study of T cell responses to AZD1222 COVID-19 vaccine. The study's findings and limits: It should be noted that donors were predominantly white British and more often female, and clonal diversity was possibly underestimated.

Profiled with immunoSEQ multiplex PCR; TCRdb holds only in-frame clones, not every one. The profile shows 150,000 to 200,000 clones, 87% of them singletons. The starting material was peripheral blood, obtained on day 0 of AZD1222 vaccination. The genes are TRBV28 and TRBJ1-5; TRBD1 might be the D (5 bases). The origin of this receptor is an adult in good health. The CDR3 region is CASSLVHRNQPQHF. CDR3 bases: TGTGCCAGCAGTTTGGTCCACAGGAATCAGCCCCAGCATTTT.